This TCR beta chain was profiled in a study of cytomegalovirus exposure and HLA in healthy donors. Study-wide findings and caveats: According to a subsequent analysis, TCR clusters identified in the first cohort showed a tendency to co-occur across the approximately 130 validation repertoires.

Germline CDR1 LNHDA, CDR2 SQIVND (reference sequence). The CDR3 loop spans 12 amino acids. The V and J ends lost 7 bases and 5 bases respectively, with 9 bases between them. A word on this clone: The target antigen is unknown.

Clones were sequenced by immunoSEQ multiplex PCR, and TCRdb holds only the in-frame ones, with some missing. Found here are some 120,000 clones, 70% to 90% of them singletons; the top ten hold about 2.1%. The origin of this receptor is a young woman in good health and CMV-seronegative. Source material: PBMCs. V and J are TRBV19 and TRBJ2-1; D ambiguous. As DNA, the CDR3 is TGTGCCAGTACCCGCGAGGACAATGAGCAGTTCTTC. Translated: CASTREDNEQFF.